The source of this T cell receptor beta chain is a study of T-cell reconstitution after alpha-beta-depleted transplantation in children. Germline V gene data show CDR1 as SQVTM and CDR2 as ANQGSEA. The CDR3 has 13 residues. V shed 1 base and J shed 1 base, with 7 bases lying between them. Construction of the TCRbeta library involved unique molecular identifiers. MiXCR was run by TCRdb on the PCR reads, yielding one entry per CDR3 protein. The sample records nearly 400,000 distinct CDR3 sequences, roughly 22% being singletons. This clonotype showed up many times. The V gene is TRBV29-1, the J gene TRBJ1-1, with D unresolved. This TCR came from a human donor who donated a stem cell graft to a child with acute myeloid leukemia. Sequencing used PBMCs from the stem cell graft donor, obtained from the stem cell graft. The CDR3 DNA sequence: TGCAGCGTTGAAGCGCAGCAGAACACTGAAGCTTTCTTT. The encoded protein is CSVEAQQNTEAFF. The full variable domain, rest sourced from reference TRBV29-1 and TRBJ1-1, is SAVISQKPSRDICQRGTSLTIQCQVDSQVTMMFWYRQQPGQSLTLIATANQGSEATYESGFVIDKFPISRPNLTFSTLTVSNMSPEDSSIYLCSVEAQQNTEAFFGQGTRLTVV.